The rows below give T cell receptor beta chains drawn from one sample of a study of blood T cell repertoires in COVID-19. The repertoire was sequenced with immunoSEQ multiplex PCR; TCRdb's copy has only in-frame clones and lacks some. The table has about 48,000 clones, 65% to 90% seen once. The sequencing input was peripheral blood. The receptor set was obtained from a woman of 80 years or more with acute or convalescent COVID-19. Each CDR3 is given without its conserved first and last residue. The order of the fields is CDR3 protein, J gene, V gene.

AWRAGSYNSPLH TRBJ1-6 TRBV30
ASSLEGANLGLAYT TRBJ1-2 TRBV5-4
ASSIRGPGTSGETQY TRBJ2-5 TRBV19
ASSLMGGRGEKLF TRBJ1-4 TRBV5-4
ASSYSSRQPQH TRBJ1-5 TRBV6-5
ASSVQGLDEQF TRBJ2-1 TRBV11-3
ASSQVLGGRNNEKLF TRBJ1-4 TRBV3-1/TRBV3-2
AITEGGTGGTDTQY TRBJ2-3 TRBV10-3
ATHIGGSTDTQY TRBJ2-3 TRBV19
ATSHPGQGADYGYT TRBJ1-2 TRBV15
ASRSWDSANEKLF TRBJ1-4 TRBV6-8
ASSPAGGNSPLH TRBJ1-6 TRBV18
SVQRGRADTEAF TRBJ1-1 TRBV29-1
ASNPGGQGPYEQY TRBJ2-7 TRBV5-1
ASSVEGGSNQPQH TRBJ1-5 TRBV9
ASSSVAGSSYNEQF TRBJ2-1 TRBV5-4
ASSLGGDGNTIY TRBJ1-3 TRBV5-1
ASSIAGGGYEQF TRBJ2-1 TRBV19
ASRPQGARYEQY TRBJ2-7 TRBV19
ASKEGLSNQPQH TRBJ1-5 TRBV2
ASSERTGVGDTIY TRBJ1-3 TRBV9
ASSQDDPAGGQETQY TRBJ2-5 TRBV3-1/TRBV3-2
ASSPDRSYSPLH TRBJ1-6 TRBV7-2
ASSQDQKVWETQY TRBJ2-5 TRBV4-1
ASALQGVSGNTIY TRBJ1-3 TRBV19
ASSYSEAF TRBJ1-1 TRBV10-1
ASSPTSGGTGELF TRBJ2-2 TRBV5-5
ASSLGGVGNTEAF TRBJ1-1 TRBV14
ASSVEGLGSEAF TRBJ1-1 TRBV9
ASSPGGNEAF TRBJ1-1 TRBV18
ASSLRSSSYEQY TRBJ2-7 TRBV4-1
ASSSRRTGVNTEAF TRBJ1-1 TRBV19
ASSSGGGRDTEAF TRBJ1-1 TRBV5-4
ASSLDGLRGSSYEQY TRBJ2-7 TRBV5-6
ATKTTTNEKLF TRBJ1-4 TRBV12-3/TRBV12-4
ASSGGQIDSPLH TRBJ1-6 TRBV5-5
ASRPIGGPLH TRBJ1-6 TRBV6-5
ASGYKPLGQGEYNEQF TRBJ2-1 TRBV12-5
SVAGNNEKLF TRBJ1-4 TRBV29-1
ASSFQGYRNEQY TRBJ2-7 TRBV7-9
ASSISDRGSAF TRBJ1-1 TRBV19
ASSQSGPDTGELF TRBJ2-2 TRBV23-1
ASSQYAGTAEAF TRBJ1-1 TRBV3-1/TRBV3-2
ASSQGLAGLETQY TRBJ2-5 TRBV4-1
SASGAGSTDTQY TRBJ2-3 TRBV20-1
AWSRGAVNEKLF TRBJ1-4 TRBV30
SASPQGEGNQPQH TRBJ1-5 TRBV20-1
ATSESGGNTDTQY TRBJ2-3 TRBV24-1
ASSYRGAETQY TRBJ2-5 TRBV5-1
ASSIRQNEQF TRBJ2-1 TRBV9
ASSLQGNTEAF TRBJ1-1 TRBV25-1
ASSGVPYSDTQY TRBJ2-3 TRBV7-2
ASSLGGQGISGNTIY TRBJ1-3 TRBV7-2
ASSPTGADTQY TRBJ2-3 TRBV7-3
ASSPGGNYGYT TRBJ1-2 TRBV6-5